The sequence of this T cell receptor beta chain was determined in a study of blood T cell repertoires in COVID-19. The overall study: Collection of acute and convalescent COVID-19 samples took place in the United States, Italy and Spain. Nucleic acid was either cDNA or gDNA, and it came from T cells, B-cell-depleted T cells, or PBMCs.

Per the authors' pipeline: Amplification with reference gene primers provided the estimates of nucleated cell counts. Sequencing used immunoSEQ multiplex PCR; TCRdb keeps in-frame clones, though not all of them. The V and J calls and the clone size are those of that table, but D and trimming were determined from the DNA. The sample lists 55,000 to 90,000 clones, 75% to 95% occurring once. CDR1 and CDR2 (germline): GTSNPN, SVGIG (reference sequence). V was pared by 0 bases and J by 2 bases, with 3 bases of the junction left unmatched. The CDR3 runs 14 residues. The sample taken for sequencing was peripheral blood. This TCR derives from a human donor with active COVID-19. The donor label of this sample is uncertain. The chain joins TRBV30 to TRBJ1-2; 7 bases line up with TRBD1. CDR3 nucleotides: TGTGCCTGGAGTGTACGACAGGGAAACTATGGCTACACCTTC. It is translated as CAWSVRQGNYGYTF.